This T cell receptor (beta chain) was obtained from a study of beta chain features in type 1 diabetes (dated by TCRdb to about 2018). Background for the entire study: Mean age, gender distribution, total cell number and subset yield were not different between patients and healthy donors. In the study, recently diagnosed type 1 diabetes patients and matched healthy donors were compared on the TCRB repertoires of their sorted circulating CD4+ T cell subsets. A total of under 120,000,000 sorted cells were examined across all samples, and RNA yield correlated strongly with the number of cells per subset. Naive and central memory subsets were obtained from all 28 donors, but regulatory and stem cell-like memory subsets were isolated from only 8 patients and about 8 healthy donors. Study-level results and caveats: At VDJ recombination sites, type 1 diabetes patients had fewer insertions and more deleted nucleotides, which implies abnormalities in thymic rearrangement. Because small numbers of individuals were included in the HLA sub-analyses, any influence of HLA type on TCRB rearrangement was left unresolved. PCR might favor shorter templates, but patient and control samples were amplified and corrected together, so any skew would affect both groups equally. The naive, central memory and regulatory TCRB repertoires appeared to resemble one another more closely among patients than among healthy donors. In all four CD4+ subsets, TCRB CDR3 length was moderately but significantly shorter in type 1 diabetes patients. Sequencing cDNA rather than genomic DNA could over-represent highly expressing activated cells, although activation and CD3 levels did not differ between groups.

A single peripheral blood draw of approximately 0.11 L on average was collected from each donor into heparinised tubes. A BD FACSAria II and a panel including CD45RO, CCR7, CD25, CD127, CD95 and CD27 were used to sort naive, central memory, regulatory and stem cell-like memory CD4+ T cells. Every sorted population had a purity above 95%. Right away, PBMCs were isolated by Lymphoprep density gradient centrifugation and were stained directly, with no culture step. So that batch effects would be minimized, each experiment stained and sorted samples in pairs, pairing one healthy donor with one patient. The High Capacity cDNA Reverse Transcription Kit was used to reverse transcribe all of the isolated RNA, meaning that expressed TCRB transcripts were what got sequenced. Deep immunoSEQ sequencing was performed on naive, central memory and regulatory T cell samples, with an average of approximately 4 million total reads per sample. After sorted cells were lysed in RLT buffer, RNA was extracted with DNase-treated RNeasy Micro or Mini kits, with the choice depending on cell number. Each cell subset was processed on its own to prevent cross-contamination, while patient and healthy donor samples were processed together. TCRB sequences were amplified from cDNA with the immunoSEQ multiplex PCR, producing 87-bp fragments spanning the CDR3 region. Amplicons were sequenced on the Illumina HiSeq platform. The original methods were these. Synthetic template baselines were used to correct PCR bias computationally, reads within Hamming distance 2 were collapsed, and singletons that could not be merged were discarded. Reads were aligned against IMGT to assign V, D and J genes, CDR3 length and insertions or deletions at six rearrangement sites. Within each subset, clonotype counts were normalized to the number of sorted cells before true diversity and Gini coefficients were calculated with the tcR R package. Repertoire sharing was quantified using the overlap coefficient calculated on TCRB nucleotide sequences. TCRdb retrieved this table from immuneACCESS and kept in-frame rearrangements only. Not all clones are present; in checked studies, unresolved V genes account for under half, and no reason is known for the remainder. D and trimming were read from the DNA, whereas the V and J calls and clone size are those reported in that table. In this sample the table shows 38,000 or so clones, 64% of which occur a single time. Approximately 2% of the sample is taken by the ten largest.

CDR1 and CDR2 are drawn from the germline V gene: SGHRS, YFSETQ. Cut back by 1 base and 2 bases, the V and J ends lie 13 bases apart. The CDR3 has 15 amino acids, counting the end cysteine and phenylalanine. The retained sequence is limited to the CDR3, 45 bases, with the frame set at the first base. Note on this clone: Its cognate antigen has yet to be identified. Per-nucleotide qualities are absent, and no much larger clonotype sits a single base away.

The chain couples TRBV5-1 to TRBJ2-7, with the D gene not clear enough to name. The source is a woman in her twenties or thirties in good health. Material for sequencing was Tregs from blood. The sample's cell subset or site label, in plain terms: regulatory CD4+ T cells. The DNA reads TGCGCCAGCAGCTTGATCGGCGGCCAAACCTACGAGCAGTACTTC. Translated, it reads CASSLIGGQTYEQYF.